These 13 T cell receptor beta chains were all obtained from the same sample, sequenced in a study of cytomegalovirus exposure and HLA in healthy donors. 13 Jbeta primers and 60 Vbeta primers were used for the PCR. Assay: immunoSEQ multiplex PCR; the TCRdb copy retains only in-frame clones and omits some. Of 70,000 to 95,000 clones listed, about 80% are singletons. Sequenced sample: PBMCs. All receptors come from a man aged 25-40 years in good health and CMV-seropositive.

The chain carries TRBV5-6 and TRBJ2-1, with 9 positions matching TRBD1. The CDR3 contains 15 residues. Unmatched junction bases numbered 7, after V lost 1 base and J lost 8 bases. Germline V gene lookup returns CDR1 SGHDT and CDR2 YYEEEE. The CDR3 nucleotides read TGTGCCAGCAGCTTGTCGGGGACAGGGAAGGATGAGCAGTTCTTC. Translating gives CASSLSGTGKDEQFF.

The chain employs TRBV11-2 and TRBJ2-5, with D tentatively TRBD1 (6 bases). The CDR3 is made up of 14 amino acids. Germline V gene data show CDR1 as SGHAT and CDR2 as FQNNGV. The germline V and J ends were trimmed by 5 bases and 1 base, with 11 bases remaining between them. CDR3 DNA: TGTGCCAGCAGCCATTGGACAGCCCAAGAGACCCAGTACTTC. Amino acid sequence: CASSHWTAQETQYF.

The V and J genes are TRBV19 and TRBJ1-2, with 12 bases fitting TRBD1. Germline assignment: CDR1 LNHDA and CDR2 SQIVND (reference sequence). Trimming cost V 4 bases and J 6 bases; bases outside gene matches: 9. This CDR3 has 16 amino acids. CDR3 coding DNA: TGTGCCAGTAGTACCACCCCCGGGACAGGGGGCAATGGCTACACCTTC. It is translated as CASSTTPGTGGNGYTF.

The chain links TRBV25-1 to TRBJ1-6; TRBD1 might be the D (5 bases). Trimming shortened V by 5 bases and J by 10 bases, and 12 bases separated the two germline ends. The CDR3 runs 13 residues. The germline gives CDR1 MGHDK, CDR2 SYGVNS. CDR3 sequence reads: CASSQGLGSPLHF. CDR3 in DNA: TGTGCCAGCAGTCAGGGCCTTGGATCACCCCTCCACTTT.

This CDR3 is CASSLETLETQYF. CDR3 DNA: TGTGCCAGCAGCTTAGAGACATTGGAGACCCAGTACTTC. This chain joins TRBV5-4 and TRBJ2-5; D not certain. CDR3 length: 13 amino acids. V shed 2 bases and J shed 5 bases, with 10 bases lying between them. Germline lookup yields CDR1 SGHNT and CDR2 YYREEE (reference sequence).

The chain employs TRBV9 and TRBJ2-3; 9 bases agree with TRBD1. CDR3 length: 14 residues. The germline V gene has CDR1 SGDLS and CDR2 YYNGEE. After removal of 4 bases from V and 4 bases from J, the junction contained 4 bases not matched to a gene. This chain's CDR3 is CASSPRQGADTQYF. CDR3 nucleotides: TGTGCCAGCAGCCCCAGACAGGGGGCAGATACGCAGTATTTT.

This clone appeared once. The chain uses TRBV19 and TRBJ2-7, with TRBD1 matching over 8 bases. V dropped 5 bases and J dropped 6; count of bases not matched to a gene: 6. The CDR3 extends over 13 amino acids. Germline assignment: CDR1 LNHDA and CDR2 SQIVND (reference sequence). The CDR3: CASSSDRAGEQYF. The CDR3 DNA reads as TGTGCCAGTAGTTCGGACAGGGCCGGCGAGCAGTACTTC.

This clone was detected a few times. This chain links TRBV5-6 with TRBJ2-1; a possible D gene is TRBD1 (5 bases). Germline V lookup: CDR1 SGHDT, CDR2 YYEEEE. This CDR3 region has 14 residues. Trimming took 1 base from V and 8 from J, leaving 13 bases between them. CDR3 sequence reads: CASSLSRAKYEQFF. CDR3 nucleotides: TGTGCCAGCAGCTTGTCCAGGGCTAAATATGAGCAGTTCTTC.

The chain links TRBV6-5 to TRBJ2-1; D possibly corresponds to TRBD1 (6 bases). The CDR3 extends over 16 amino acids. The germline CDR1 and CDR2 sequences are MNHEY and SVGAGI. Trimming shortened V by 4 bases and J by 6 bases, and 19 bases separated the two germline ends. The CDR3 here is CASSSPTGTGINEQFF. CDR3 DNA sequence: TGTGCCAGCAGTTCCCCGACAGGAACGGGAATCAATGAGCAGTTCTTC.

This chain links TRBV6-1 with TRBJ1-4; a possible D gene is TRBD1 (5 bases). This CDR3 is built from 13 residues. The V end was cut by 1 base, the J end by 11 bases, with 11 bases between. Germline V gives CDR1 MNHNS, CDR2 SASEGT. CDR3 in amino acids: CASSEGPGRKLFF. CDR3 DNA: TGTGCCAGCAGTGAAGGCCCAGGGAGGAAACTGTTTTTT.

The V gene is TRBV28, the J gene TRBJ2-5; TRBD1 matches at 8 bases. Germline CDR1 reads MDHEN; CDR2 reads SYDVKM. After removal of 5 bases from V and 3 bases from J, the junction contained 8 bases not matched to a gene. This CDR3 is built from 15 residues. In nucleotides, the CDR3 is TGTGCCAGCAGTCCACAGGGGGAGTGGAAAGAGACCCAGTACTTC. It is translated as CASSPQGEWKETQYF. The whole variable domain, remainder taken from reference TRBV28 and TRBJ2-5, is DVKVTQSSRYLVKRTGEKVFLECVQDMDHENMFWYRQDPGLGLRLIYFSYDVKMKEKGDIPEGYSVSREKKERFSLILESASTNQTSMYLCASSPQGEWKETQYFGPGTRLLVL.

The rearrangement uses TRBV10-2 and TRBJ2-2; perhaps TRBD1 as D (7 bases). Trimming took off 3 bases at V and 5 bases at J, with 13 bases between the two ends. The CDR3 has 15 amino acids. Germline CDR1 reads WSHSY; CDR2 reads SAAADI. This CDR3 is CASSEGAGGTGELFF. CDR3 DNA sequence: TGCGCCAGCAGTGAAGGGGCAGGGGGGACCGGGGAGCTGTTTTTT.

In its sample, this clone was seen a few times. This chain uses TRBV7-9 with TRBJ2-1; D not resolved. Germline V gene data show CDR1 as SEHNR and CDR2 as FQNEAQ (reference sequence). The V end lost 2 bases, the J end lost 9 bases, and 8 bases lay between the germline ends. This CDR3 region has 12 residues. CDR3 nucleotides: TGTGCCAGCAGCTTAACGCGAGGTGAGCAGTTCTTC. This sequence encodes CASSLTRGEQFF.